These 25 T cell receptor beta chains were sequenced from one sample in a study of blood T cell repertoires in COVID-19. Method: immunoSEQ multiplex PCR; TCRdb's copy keeps in-frame clones and lacks some. The sample consists of roughly 380,000 clones, roughly 80% of them appearing once. Sequencing was carried out using peripheral blood. The receptors shown here come from a human donor with acute or convalescent COVID-19. The donor label of this sample is uncertain.

The CDR3: CATSDAGMGNQPQHF. DNA for the CDR3: TGTGCCACCAGTGATGCAGGGATGGGCAATCAGCCCCAGCATTTT. The rearrangement joins TRBV24-1 to TRBJ1-5, with D possibly TRBD1 on 5 matching bases. Per germline, CDR1 KGHDR and CDR2 SFDVKD. Between the trimmed V and J ends, which lost 3 bases and 2 bases, there was a span of 10 bases. The CDR3 covers 15 residues.

The chain links TRBV29-1 to TRBJ1-2, with a possible D match to TRBD1 (6 bases). Germline assignment: CDR1 SQVTM and CDR2 ANQGSEA. Trimming stripped 5 bases from V and 3 bases from J, with 10 bases between. The CDR3 loop spans 12 amino acids. DNA of the CDR3: TGCAGCGTTTTTTCAGGGGACTATGGCTACACCTTC. This encodes CSVFSGDYGYTF.

The count of this clone is one. This chain joins TRBV9 and TRBJ1-1; 8 nucleotides match TRBD1. Germline CDR1 reads SGDLS; CDR2 reads YYNGEE. The CDR3 is 15 residues long. The trim removed 3 bases at V and 10 bases at J, leaving 14 bases unmatched. CDR3 DNA: TGTGCCAGCAGCGAGGGGGACAGGCTGGGAACCGGAGCTTTCTTT. This sequence encodes CASSEGDRLGTGAFF.

The V and J genes are TRBV10-2 and TRBJ2-4; maybe TRBD1 (6 bases). The CDR3 is made up of 17 amino acids. Germline V gene sequence: CDR1 WSHSY, CDR2 SAAADI. The V end lost 2 bases, the J end lost 0 bases, and 14 bases lay between the germline ends. CDR3 DNA: TGCGCCAGCAGTGAGAACGACAGGTCACCAGCCAAAAACATTCAGTACTTC. It is translated as CASSENDRSPAKNIQYF.

This clone was detected a few times. The CDR3, as DNA: TGTGCCAGCAGCCAATTCCTAGCGGGACACAATGAGCAGTTCTTC. Translating gives CASSQFLAGHNEQFF. J is TRBJ2-1 and V is TRBV4-2; 9 nucleotides agree with TRBD2. Per germline, CDR1 LGHNA and CDR2 YNFKEQ. The J segment lost 5 bases and the V segment lost 2 bases, leaving 4 bases of the junction unmatched. The length of the CDR3 is 15 residues.

This clone has just a few counts. The chain recombines TRBV6-5 with TRBJ2-7; the D is unclear. This CDR3 spans 12 amino acids. CDR1 and CDR2 from the germline V gene are MNHEY and SVGAGI. V lost 6 bases and J 3 bases, leaving 9 bases between the germline ends. CDR3 region: CASRSLYYEQYF. The CDR3 nucleotides are TGTGCCAGCAGGAGCCTCTACTACGAGCAGTACTTC.

The gene calls are TRBV4-1 and TRBJ2-7; D possibly corresponds to TRBD1 (6 bases). Germline CDR1 MGHRA, CDR2 YSYEKL. This CDR3 region has 16 residues. The V and J ends lost 0 bases and 3 bases respectively, with 15 bases between them. The CDR3 sequence: CASSQERQQGYYEQYF. Here the CDR3 DNA reads TGCGCCAGCAGCCAAGAGAGACAACAGGGCTACTACGAGCAGTACTTC.

The J gene is TRBJ1-5, the V gene TRBV28; TRBD1 matches at 10 bases. CDR3 length equals 15 residues. Germline CDR1 and CDR2: MDHEN and SYDVKM. Germline trimming cut 5 bases from V and 6 bases from J; bases unmatched to any gene: 7. This chain's CDR3 is CASSPGQGIAQPQHF. CDR3 sequence (DNA): TGTGCCAGCAGTCCGGGACAGGGGATCGCTCAGCCCCAGCATTTT.

V gene TRBV5-1 combines with J gene TRBJ1-1; the match to TRBD1 covers 9 bases. Germline values: CDR1 SGHRS, CDR2 YFSETQ. This CDR3 region has 16 residues. Trimming at V came to 8 bases and at J to 0 bases, leaving 11 bases not matched to a gene. This chain's CDR3 is CASRTGQGLMNTEAFF. The CDR3 coding sequence is TGCGCCAGTCGAACGGGACAGGGACTTATGAACACTGAAGCTTTCTTT.

The chain has TRBV5-4 and TRBJ2-6; TRBD1 agrees at 9 bases. CDR1 and CDR2 from the germline V gene are SGHNT and YYREEE (reference sequence). The ends lost 4 bases at V and 0 bases at J; junction bases unmatched: 8. This CDR3 is built from 18 residues. The CDR3 is CASSGMTGGYSGANVLTF. The CDR3 DNA reads as TGTGCCAGCAGCGGAATGACAGGGGGATACTCTGGGGCCAACGTCCTGACTTTC.

This chain links TRBV5-5 with TRBJ2-3; D unresolved. Deletions cut 4 bases from V and 0 bases from J, with 12 bases between. Germline CDR1 SGHKS, CDR2 YYEKEE (reference sequence). The CDR3 runs 15 residues. CDR3 amino acids: CASSLSPKSTDTQYF. The CDR3 DNA reads TGTGCCAGCAGCCTCTCTCCTAAAAGCACAGATACGCAGTATTTT.

The chain combines TRBV4-1 with TRBJ2-5; D unclear. V was trimmed by 3 bases and J by 5 bases, leaving 10 bases between them. CDR1 is MGHRA, CDR2 YSYEKL, per germline. There are 13 residues in the CDR3. The CDR3 DNA sequence: TGCGCCAGCAGCCAGGCCCTAGAGGAGACCCAGTACTTC. It encodes CASSQALEETQYF.

This chain connects TRBV28 to TRBJ1-5; D remains ambiguous. Trimming cost V 7 bases and J 0 bases, with 7 bases left between them. Germline V gene lookup returns CDR1 MDHEN and CDR2 SYDVKM. CDR3 length: 13 amino acids. The CDR3 region has the DNA TGTGCCAGCAACGGTTATAGCAATCAGCCCCAGCATTTT. It encodes CASNGYSNQPQHF.

The rearrangement joins TRBV7-9 to TRBJ2-2; 7 bases map to TRBD2. The CDR3 is 14 residues long. Germline CDR1 is SEHNR and CDR2 is FQNEAQ (reference sequence). V was clipped by 5 bases and J by 6 bases; unmatched bases: 6. For the CDR3, the DNA is TGTGCCAGCAGCCGTGGGCGGGAGTCCGGGGAGCTGTTTTTT. Amino acids: CASSRGRESGELFF.

The chain joins TRBV19 to TRBJ1-2, with 10 bases that match TRBD1. The CDR3 loop spans 16 amino acids. J lost 2 bases, V lost 7 bases, and 10 bases had no gene match. From germline, CDR1 is LNHDA and CDR2 SQIVND (reference sequence). Written as DNA, the CDR3 is TGTGCCAGTAAGGTGTCCCGGGACAGGGGAAACTATGGCTACACCTTC. Amino acids: CASKVSRDRGNYGYTF.

This rearrangement joins TRBV19 to TRBJ2-7; 9 nucleotides line up with TRBD1. Germline values: CDR1 LNHDA, CDR2 SQIVND (reference sequence). The CDR3 spans 14 residues. V shed 4 bases, J shed 0 bases, and the junction held 1 base outside the gene matches. The CDR3 is CASSRQGVSYEQYF. CDR3 DNA sequence: TGTGCCAGTAGTAGACAGGGGGTCTCCTACGAGCAGTACTTC.

The chain links TRBV5-1 to TRBJ1-3, with TRBD1 matching 7 bases. V lost 7 bases to trimming and J lost 2 bases; unmatched junction nucleotides: 6. The CDR3 contains 14 residues. Germline assignment: CDR1 SGHRS and CDR2 YFSETQ. In nucleotides, the CDR3 is TGCGCCAGCCGCGGGACAGCAACTGGAAACACCATATATTTT. Its protein is CASRGTATGNTIYF.

The chain is built from TRBV19 and TRBJ2-6, with a possible D match to TRBD1 (6 bases). The CDR3 is 15 amino acids. Germline CDR1 LNHDA, CDR2 SQIVND (reference sequence). Trimming took 8 bases from V and 4 from J, leaving 15 bases between them. CDR3 loop: CASAIRGAGANVLTF. The CDR3 coding sequence is TGTGCCAGTGCTATCAGGGGCGCAGGGGCCAACGTCCTGACTTTC.

The chain has TRBV15 and TRBJ2-7, with no clear D. There are 15 residues in the CDR3. V gave up 0 bases and J gave up 6 bases, with 15 bases separating them. CDR1 LNHNV and CDR2 YYDKDF come from the germline V gene (reference sequence). The DNA of the CDR3 is TGTGCCACCAGCAGAGATCGAGGTCAGCGTCGCGAGCAGTACTTC. Translated, it gives CATSRDRGQRREQYF. The whole variable domain, remainder taken from reference TRBV15 and TRBJ2-7, is DAMVIQNPRYQVTQFGKPVTLSCSQTLNHNVMYWYQQKSSQAPKLLFHYYDKDFNNEADTPDNFQSRRPNTSFCFLDIRSPGLGDTAMYLCATSRDRGQRREQYFGPGTRLTVT.

V usage is TRBV29-1 and J usage is TRBJ1-4; D is perhaps TRBD1 (6 bases). The CDR3 totals 14 residues. Germline CDR1 and CDR2: SQVTM and ANQGSEA. V gave up 6 bases and J gave up 0 bases, with 11 bases separating them. CDR3 amino acids: CSVSGDTTNEKLFF. The DNA of the CDR3 is TGCAGCGTATCAGGGGATACAACTAATGAAAAACTGTTTTTT.

Only a few counts were recorded for this clone. The chain uses TRBV6-7 and TRBJ1-2; D is unclear. TRBV6-7 is designated an ORF whose function remains uncertain. Trimming shortened V by 2 bases and J by 6 bases, and 16 bases separated the two germline ends. The CDR3 extends over 15 amino acids. The CDR3: CASSYGPTRFNGYTF. The DNA for the CDR3 is TGTGCCAGCAGTTACGGGCCGACGAGATTCAATGGCTACACCTTC.

This chain connects TRBV12-3 or TRBV12-4 to TRBJ1-5; D may be TRBD1 (6 bases). CDR3 size: 13 residues. V was pared by 6 bases and J by 10 bases, with 16 bases between. The CDR3 DNA reads TGTGCCAGCAGGGCCGGGACACCCGACCCCCAGCATTTT. Amino acid sequence: CASRAGTPDPQHF.

This chain connects TRBV29-1 to TRBJ1-2; 7 bases agree with TRBD1. The trim removed 8 bases at V and 8 bases at J, leaving 5 bases unmatched. The CDR3 spans 10 residues. CDR1 is SQVTM, CDR2 ANQGSEA, per germline. In DNA, the CDR3 is TGCAGCTCCGACAGGGTGGGCTACACCTTC. Translation: CSSDRVGYTF.

V gene TRBV9 combines with J gene TRBJ2-7; D not resolved. CDR3 size: 12 residues. The germline V gene encodes CDR1 SGDLS and CDR2 YYNGEE. Between the trimmed V and J ends, which lost 3 bases and 3 bases, there was a span of 7 bases. CDR3 region: CASSANSYEQYF. For the CDR3, the DNA is TGTGCCAGCAGCGCGAATAGCTACGAGCAGTACTTC.

This clone has only one observation. This rearrangement joins TRBV29-1 to TRBJ2-1, with 9 bases matching TRBD1. Germline-derived CDR1 and CDR2 are SQVTM and ANQGSEA. The CDR3 length is 15 residues. V trimming: 6 bases; J trimming: 0 bases; junction bases outside the gene matches: 6. The CDR3 DNA reads as TGCAGCGTGAGACCGGGACAGGGCTCCTACAATGAGCAGTTCTTC. Its translation: CSVRPGQGSYNEQFF.